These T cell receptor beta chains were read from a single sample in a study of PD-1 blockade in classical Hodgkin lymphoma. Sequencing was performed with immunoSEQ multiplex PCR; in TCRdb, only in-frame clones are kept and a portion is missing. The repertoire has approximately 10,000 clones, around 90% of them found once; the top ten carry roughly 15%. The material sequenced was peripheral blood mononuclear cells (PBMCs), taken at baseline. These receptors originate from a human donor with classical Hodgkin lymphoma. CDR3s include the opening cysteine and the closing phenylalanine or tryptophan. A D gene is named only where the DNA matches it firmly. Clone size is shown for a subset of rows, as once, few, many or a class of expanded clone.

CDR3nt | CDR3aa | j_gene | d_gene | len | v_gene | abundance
TGCGCCAGCAGCGGGCCCCTAAAGGGGACTGAAGCTTTCTTT | CASSGPLKGTEAFF | TRBJ1-1 | - | 14 | TRBV4-1 | -
TGTGCCAGCAGCGCGGGACCCTCCTCATATCAGCCCCAGCATTTT | CASSAGPSSYQPQHF | TRBJ1-5 | - | 15 | TRBV7-2 | -
TGTGCCATCAATCCGGGAAGCACAGATACGCAGTATTTT | CAINPGSTDTQYF | TRBJ2-3 | - | 13 | TRBV10-3 | -
TGCGCCAGCCAGGACAGAGTACAAGAGACCCAGTACTTC | CASQDRVQETQYF | TRBJ2-5 | - | 13 | TRBV5-1 | -
TGTGCCAGCACCATGACAGGGACCCAAGAGACCCAGTACTTC | CASTMTGTQETQYF | TRBJ2-5 | TRBD1 | 14 | TRBV28 | -
TGTGCCAGCAGCCGGACTAGCGGACGCACAGATACGCAGTATTTT | CASSRTSGRTDTQYF | TRBJ2-3 | TRBD2 | 15 | TRBV9 | few
TGCGCCAGCAGCCAGGCCGGACAGACGTGGGAGCAGTACTTC | CASSQAGQTWEQYF | TRBJ2-7 | - | 14 | TRBV4-1 | -
TGCGCCAGCAGTTGGACAGATACGCAGTATTTT | CASSWTDTQYF | TRBJ2-3 | - | 11 | TRBV5-1 | once
TGTGCCGCCAGTACGCCCCCCTCGAAGTCGTTGGATACGCAGTATTTT | CAASTPPSKSLDTQYF | TRBJ2-3 | - | 16 | TRBV19 | -
TGTGCCAGCAGCTTGTCTTTGGGACTAGCGGGACAACGTCGGGCCTACGAGCAGTACTTC | CASSLSLGLAGQRRAYEQYF | TRBJ2-7 | TRBD2 | 20 | TRBV5-4 | once
TGTGCCAGCAGCTTGGCCGGTTTACAGGGGGGCCGGAATGAAGCTTTCTTT | CASSLAGLQGGRNEAFF | TRBJ1-1 | TRBD1 | 17 | TRBV5-6 | -
TGTGCCAGCAGCCGTTTTCTGGAAGCGGGAGGGGAGACCCAGTACTTC | CASSRFLEAGGETQYF | TRBJ2-5 | TRBD2 | 16 | TRBV11-2 | -
TGTGCCAGCAGAGGCGAGACAGGCCCTAAGGGCTACACCTTC | CASRGETGPKGYTF | TRBJ1-2 | - | 14 | TRBV2 | -
TGTGCCAGCTCCACAGGGGGAGGCTACGAGCAGTACTTC | CASSTGGGYEQYF | TRBJ2-7 | TRBD1 | 13 | TRBV18 | once
TGTGCCAGTAGTATCTCGGCTGTGAACACTGAAGCTTTCTTT | CASSISAVNTEAFF | TRBJ1-1 | - | 14 | TRBV19 | -
TGTGCCAGCAGCTTCCCAGGGGGATCTCGCAATGAGCAGTTCTTC | CASSFPGGSRNEQFF | TRBJ2-1 | TRBD1 | 15 | TRBV27 | -
TGTGCCAGCAGCCCGACTTTGACTAGCGTAGGCACAGATACGCAGTATTTT | CASSPTLTSVGTDTQYF | TRBJ2-3 | TRBD2 | 17 | TRBV7-3 | once
TGTGCCAGCAGTTACCAGGGTAGATACGAGCAGTACTTC | CASSYQGRYEQYF | TRBJ2-7 | - | 13 | TRBV6-6 | -
TGTGCCAGTAGTACCGGGACAGGGTCCTCTAATGAAAAACTGTTTTTT | CASSTGTGSSNEKLFF | TRBJ1-4 | TRBD1 | 16 | TRBV19 | once
TGTGCCAGCTCACCAGGGCGGGGGACAGCAGCCTACGAGCAGTACTTC | CASSPGRGTAAYEQYF | TRBJ2-7 | - | 16 | TRBV18 | once
TGTGCCATCCGCCCCGGGACAGCAAGCTCAGAGCAGTACTTC | CAIRPGTASSEQYF | TRBJ2-7 | TRBD1 | 14 | TRBV15 | once
TGTGCCAGCAGGCAGGAGAGCAACACCGGGGAGCTGTTTTTT | CASRQESNTGELFF | TRBJ2-2 | - | 14 | TRBV5-6 | -
TGTGCCAGCAGCTATAACACGAATAATGAGCAGTTCTTC | CASSYNTNNEQFF | TRBJ2-1 | - | 13 | TRBV5-4 | -
TGTGCCAGTAGTGCACAGCAGGGCGGGCAAGAGACCCAGTACTTC | CASSAQQGGQETQYF | TRBJ2-5 | - | 15 | TRBV19 | -
TGTGCCAGCAGCTTGGAACGGGCGTCCTACGAGCAGTACTTC | CASSLERASYEQYF | TRBJ2-7 | - | 14 | TRBV5-4 | -
TGTGCCAGCAGACGGGGGGTGGGGTACAATGAGCAGTTCTTC | CASRRGVGYNEQFF | TRBJ2-1 | TRBD2 | 14 | TRBV28 | once
TGTGCCAGCAGTAAACAAAAGGGGAACACTGAAGCTTTCTTT | CASSKQKGNTEAFF | TRBJ1-1 | - | 14 | TRBV2 | -
TGTGCCAGCAGCGTAGGGGTGGTGGAGACCCAGTACTTC | CASSVGVVETQYF | TRBJ2-5 | - | 13 | TRBV9 | once
TGTGCCAGCAGCTTGGCCCCCCAATGGGGGATCGGTGAGCAGTTCTTC | CASSLAPQWGIGEQFF | TRBJ2-1 | - | 16 | TRBV5-6 | -
TGTGCCAGCAGCTTGGACGGGACAGCCTACAATGAGCAGTTCTTC | CASSLDGTAYNEQFF | TRBJ2-1 | TRBD1 | 15 | TRBV5-4 | -
TGTGCCAGCAGCGTAGCTGGAGGAGGTGACACCGGGGAGCTGTTTTTT | CASSVAGGGDTGELFF | TRBJ2-2 | - | 16 | TRBV9 | once
TGTGCCAGCAGCCACGTGACAGGGTACGGTTTGGGCGAGCAGTACTTC | CASSHVTGYGLGEQYF | TRBJ2-7 | TRBD1 | 16 | TRBV27 | -
TGCGCCAGCAGCCAAGAGGACGGACAACCGCCCGGCTACACCTTC | CASSQEDGQPPGYTF | TRBJ1-2 | - | 15 | TRBV4-1 | -
TGTGCCAGCAGTTTGCGCTTGGTGGGAAACACCATATATTTT | CASSLRLVGNTIYF | TRBJ1-3 | - | 14 | TRBV6-5 | -
TGTGCCAGCAGCAAGGGACAGGGAAGCTACGAGCAGTACTTC | CASSKGQGSYEQYF | TRBJ2-7 | TRBD1 | 14 | TRBV9 | -